The clone carrying this T cell receptor (beta chain) was seen only a few times. These data are taken from a study of patients and donors after allogeneic stem cell transplantation. TCRdb reanalysed the RT-PCR reads using MiXCR and keeps one entry per CDR3 protein. The table lists approximately 410,000 distinct CDR3 sequences, roughly 17% of them singletons. Trimming took off 4 bases at V and 5 bases at J, with 14 bases between the two ends. The CDR3 has 14 residues. Germline CDR1 SGHRS, CDR2 YFSETQ. The sequence was collected from a human donor who was either an allogeneic HSCT recipient or a stem cell or donor lymphocyte infusion donor (not recorded which). It is not recorded whose cells these are; they may come from a transplant donor. Sequencing was done on a sample of blood, either unsorted or a sorted T cell fraction (not recorded which). This sequence joins TRBV5-1 and TRBJ2-3; unclear D gene. The CDR3 is CASSTSGTRDTQYF. For the CDR3, the DNA is TGCGCCAGCAGCACTTCGGGCACGAGAGATACGCAGTATTTT.